This TCR beta chain was recorded in a study of T cell responses to AZD1222 COVID-19 vaccine. A note on this clone: Its antigen is not identified.

Here immunoSEQ multiplex PCR was the method, and the copy in TCRdb shows in-frame clones only, minus some. The table records about 120,000 clones, about 90% of them present only once. V lost 6 bases and J lost 6, with 23 bases in between. Looked up from germline, CDR1 is SGHRS and CDR2 is YFSETQ. CDR3 length: 16 residues. Study-level results: Once two AZD1222 doses were given, Spike-specific TCR breadth and depth went up.

The material sequenced was peripheral blood, taken on day 0 of AZD1222 vaccination. The TCR sequence derives from an adult in good health. This chain links TRBV5-1 with TRBJ2-3; D perhaps matches TRBD1 (6 bases). The CDR3 sequence is CASTESLQGFSDTQYF. In DNA, the CDR3 is TGCGCCAGCACCGAGTCTCTACAGGGTTTTAGTGATACGCAGTATTTT.